A selection of T cell receptor beta chains follows, all from one sample in a study of blood T cell repertoires in COVID-19. Generated by immunoSEQ multiplex PCR, the TCRdb table keeps only in-frame clones and is missing some. The sample holds 250,000 to 350,000 clones, over 75% seen once. The sequenced sample was peripheral blood. All receptors derive from a woman aged 60-70 years with acute or convalescent COVID-19. Both conserved end residues are part of each CDR3. A D gene is named only where the DNA matches it firmly. Part of the rows lack a size; the others show once, few, many or a class for expanded clones.

cdr3_aa: CASSLGTGAVLNTEAFF
cdr3_nt: TGTGCCAGCAGCTTGGGGACAGGTGCTGTATTGAACACTGAAGCTTTCTTT
clone_size: NA
j_call: TRBJ1-1
v_call: TRBV5-8
d_call: TRBD1

cdr3_aa: CASSPSWGGETQYF
cdr3_nt: TGTGCCAGCAGTCCCTCTTGGGGGGGAGAGACCCAGTACTTC
clone_size: NA
j_call: TRBJ2-5
v_call: TRBV28
d_call: TRBD2

cdr3_aa: CASSIMGLGYGYTF
cdr3_nt: TGTGCCAGTAGTATAATGGGACTCGGATATGGCTACACCTTC
clone_size: once
j_call: TRBJ1-2
v_call: TRBV19
d_call: NA

cdr3_aa: CASSDRESREQYF
cdr3_nt: TGTGCCAGCAGCGATCGGGAGTCTCGCGAGCAGTACTTC
clone_size: NA
j_call: TRBJ2-7
v_call: TRBV6-5
d_call: NA

cdr3_aa: CASLPDRDTEAFF
cdr3_nt: TGTGCCAGTTTACCCGACAGGGACACTGAAGCTTTCTTT
clone_size: NA
j_call: TRBJ1-1
v_call: TRBV12-3/TRBV12-4
d_call: TRBD1

cdr3_aa: CSVPHGVANYGYTF
cdr3_nt: TGCAGCGTTCCCCACGGGGTAGCTAACTATGGCTACACCTTC
clone_size: NA
j_call: TRBJ1-2
v_call: TRBV29-1
d_call: NA

cdr3_aa: CASSSGHSGNTIYF
cdr3_nt: TGTGCCAGTAGTTCTGGACACTCTGGAAACACCATATATTTT
clone_size: NA
j_call: TRBJ1-3
v_call: TRBV19
d_call: NA

cdr3_aa: CASSEHNNSPLHF
cdr3_nt: TGTGCCAGCAGCGAACACAATAATTCACCCCTCCACTTT
clone_size: NA
j_call: TRBJ1-6
v_call: TRBV2
d_call: NA

cdr3_aa: CARGTSERELFF
cdr3_nt: TGTGCCAGAGGGACTAGCGAGCGGGAGCTGTTTTTT
clone_size: NA
j_call: TRBJ2-2
v_call: TRBV2
d_call: TRBD2

cdr3_aa: CASSLEPGRGNTIYF
cdr3_nt: TGTGCCAGCAGCTTGGAGCCAGGGCGAGGAAACACCATATATTTT
clone_size: NA
j_call: TRBJ1-3
v_call: TRBV5-5
d_call: NA

cdr3_aa: CASSASGSLSYEQYF
cdr3_nt: TGTGCCAGCAGCGCAAGCGGGAGCCTCTCCTACGAGCAGTACTTC
clone_size: NA
j_call: TRBJ2-7
v_call: TRBV3-1/TRBV3-2
d_call: TRBD2

cdr3_aa: CASSQERGQGAKTQYF
cdr3_nt: TGCGCCAGCAGCCAAGAACGTGGACAGGGGGCAAAGACCCAGTACTTC
clone_size: NA
j_call: TRBJ2-5
v_call: TRBV4-3
d_call: TRBD1

cdr3_aa: CASSESPWLAGGLWENEQFF
cdr3_nt: TGTGCCAGCAGTGAAAGTCCGTGGCTAGCGGGGGGGCTTTGGGAAAATGAGCAGTTCTTC
clone_size: NA
j_call: TRBJ2-1
v_call: TRBV2
d_call: TRBD2

cdr3_aa: CASESGSWTGELFF
cdr3_nt: TGTGCCAGTGAGAGCGGGAGCTGGACCGGGGAGCTGTTTTTT
clone_size: medium-sized
j_call: TRBJ2-2
v_call: TRBV5-6
d_call: TRBD2

cdr3_aa: CASSMVAGSHQPQHF
cdr3_nt: TGTGCCAGTAGTATGGTCGCAGGATCTCATCAGCCCCAGCATTTT
clone_size: NA
j_call: TRBJ1-5
v_call: TRBV19
d_call: NA

cdr3_aa: CARSSGQGPLGQFF
cdr3_nt: TGTGCCAGAAGCTCGGGACAGGGTCCCTTGGGGCAGTTCTTC
clone_size: NA
j_call: TRBJ2-1
v_call: TRBV5-3
d_call: TRBD1

cdr3_aa: CASSFFDRPGSPLHF
cdr3_nt: TGTGCCAGCAGCTTCTTTGACCGACCAGGTTCACCCCTCCACTTT
clone_size: NA
j_call: TRBJ1-6
v_call: TRBV5-6
d_call: NA

cdr3_aa: CASSYTGNQPQHF
cdr3_nt: TGTGCCAGCAGTTATACAGGGAATCAGCCCCAGCATTTT
clone_size: NA
j_call: TRBJ1-5
v_call: TRBV12-3/TRBV12-4
d_call: NA

cdr3_aa: CASSQEWQGAREQYF
cdr3_nt: TGCGCCAGCAGCCAAGAATGGCAGGGGGCGCGGGAGCAGTACTTC
clone_size: NA
j_call: TRBJ2-7
v_call: TRBV4-3
d_call: TRBD1

cdr3_aa: CASKGGTEAFF
cdr3_nt: TGTGCCAGCAAGGGCGGGACTGAAGCTTTCTTT
clone_size: NA
j_call: TRBJ1-1
v_call: TRBV13
d_call: NA

cdr3_aa: CASSKRTGATEAFF
cdr3_nt: TGTGCCAGCAGTAAAAGGACAGGTGCGACTGAAGCTTTCTTT
clone_size: NA
j_call: TRBJ1-1
v_call: TRBV6-2/TRBV6-3
d_call: TRBD1

cdr3_aa: CASSMTGFGYTF
cdr3_nt: TGTGCCAGTAGTATGACAGGGTTTGGCTACACCTTC
clone_size: NA
j_call: TRBJ1-2
v_call: TRBV19
d_call: TRBD1

cdr3_aa: CASSGGLAGFQETQYF
cdr3_nt: TGTGCCAGCAGTGGGGGACTAGCGGGGTTCCAAGAGACCCAGTACTTC
clone_size: NA
j_call: TRBJ2-5
v_call: TRBV6-1
d_call: TRBD2

cdr3_aa: CATSDFAGAGELFF
cdr3_nt: TGTGCCACCAGTGATTTTGCGGGGGCCGGGGAGCTGTTTTTT
clone_size: NA
j_call: TRBJ2-2
v_call: TRBV24-1
d_call: TRBD2

cdr3_aa: CASSQALQGEGDTEAFF
cdr3_nt: TGTGCCAGCAGCCAAGCTTTACAGGGGGAGGGGGACACTGAAGCTTTCTTT
clone_size: NA
j_call: TRBJ1-1
v_call: TRBV4-2
d_call: TRBD1

cdr3_aa: CASSYMRAAEAFF
cdr3_nt: TGTGCCAGCAGTTATATGCGGGCAGCTGAAGCTTTCTTT
clone_size: NA
j_call: TRBJ1-1
v_call: TRBV6-5
d_call: NA

cdr3_aa: CASSARDREGETQYF
cdr3_nt: TGTGCCAGCAGCGCCCGGGACAGGGAGGGGGAGACCCAGTACTTC
clone_size: once
j_call: TRBJ2-5
v_call: TRBV9
d_call: TRBD1

cdr3_aa: CASSAHTLNTGELFF
cdr3_nt: TGTGCCAGCAGCGCCCACACATTGAACACCGGGGAGCTGTTTTTT
clone_size: NA
j_call: TRBJ2-2
v_call: TRBV9
d_call: NA

cdr3_aa: CASSVAGGSVEPQHF
cdr3_nt: TGTGCCAGCAGCGTAGCGGGGGGAAGTGTTGAGCCCCAGCATTTT
clone_size: NA
j_call: TRBJ1-5
v_call: TRBV9
d_call: NA

cdr3_aa: CASSYLAENTEAFF
cdr3_nt: TGTGCCAGCAGTTACCTGGCGGAGAACACTGAAGCTTTCTTT
clone_size: NA
j_call: TRBJ1-1
v_call: TRBV6-5
d_call: NA

cdr3_aa: CASSLTGSSYEQYF
cdr3_nt: TGTGCCAGCAGCCTGACAGGGAGCTCCTACGAGCAGTACTTC
clone_size: NA
j_call: TRBJ2-7
v_call: TRBV28
d_call: TRBD1

cdr3_aa: CAGQAGGRETQYF
cdr3_nt: TGTGCCGGGCAGGCGGGGGGCAGGGAGACCCAGTACTTC
clone_size: NA
j_call: TRBJ2-5
v_call: TRBV28
d_call: TRBD2

cdr3_aa: CASGLSYEQYF
cdr3_nt: TGTGCCAGCGGACTAAGCTACGAGCAGTACTTC
clone_size: NA
j_call: TRBJ2-7
v_call: TRBV27
d_call: NA

cdr3_aa: CASSIGGQGETQYF
cdr3_nt: TGTGCCAGTAGTATAGGGGGGCAAGGAGAGACCCAGTACTTC
clone_size: NA
j_call: TRBJ2-5
v_call: TRBV19
d_call: NA

cdr3_aa: CASSSSGASTDTQYF
cdr3_nt: TGTGCCAGCAGCTCCAGCGGTGCTAGCACAGATACGCAGTATTTT
clone_size: NA
j_call: TRBJ2-3
v_call: TRBV7-6
d_call: NA

cdr3_aa: CASRDRGQMYSPLHF
cdr3_nt: TGTGCCAGTAGGGATCGGGGACAGATGTATTCACCCCTCCACTTT
clone_size: NA
j_call: TRBJ1-6
v_call: TRBV19
d_call: TRBD1

cdr3_aa: CASSLTGDHEQYF
cdr3_nt: TGTGCCAGCAGCTTGACAGGGGACCACGAGCAGTACTTC
clone_size: NA
j_call: TRBJ2-7
v_call: TRBV5-4
d_call: TRBD1

cdr3_aa: CSVPRGDYGYTF
cdr3_nt: TGCAGCGTTCCCAGGGGAGACTATGGCTACACCTTC
clone_size: NA
j_call: TRBJ1-2
v_call: TRBV29-1
d_call: NA

cdr3_aa: CASSIRRGASYEQYF
cdr3_nt: TGTGCCAGTAGTATACGGCGGGGGGCCTCCTACGAGCAGTACTTC
clone_size: NA
j_call: TRBJ2-7
v_call: TRBV19
d_call: TRBD2

cdr3_aa: CASSGGFGNEKLFF
cdr3_nt: TGTGCCAGCAGCGGGGGCTTCGGGAATGAAAAACTGTTTTTT
clone_size: NA
j_call: TRBJ1-4
v_call: TRBV7-2
d_call: NA

cdr3_aa: CASSRQGLNEQYF
cdr3_nt: TGTGCCAGCAGCCGACAGGGCCTCAACGAGCAGTACTTC
clone_size: NA
j_call: TRBJ2-7
v_call: TRBV5-6
d_call: TRBD1

cdr3_aa: CASKTSGVGETQYF
cdr3_nt: TGTGCCAGTAAGACTAGCGGGGTTGGAGAGACCCAGTACTTC
clone_size: NA
j_call: TRBJ2-5
v_call: TRBV19
d_call: TRBD2